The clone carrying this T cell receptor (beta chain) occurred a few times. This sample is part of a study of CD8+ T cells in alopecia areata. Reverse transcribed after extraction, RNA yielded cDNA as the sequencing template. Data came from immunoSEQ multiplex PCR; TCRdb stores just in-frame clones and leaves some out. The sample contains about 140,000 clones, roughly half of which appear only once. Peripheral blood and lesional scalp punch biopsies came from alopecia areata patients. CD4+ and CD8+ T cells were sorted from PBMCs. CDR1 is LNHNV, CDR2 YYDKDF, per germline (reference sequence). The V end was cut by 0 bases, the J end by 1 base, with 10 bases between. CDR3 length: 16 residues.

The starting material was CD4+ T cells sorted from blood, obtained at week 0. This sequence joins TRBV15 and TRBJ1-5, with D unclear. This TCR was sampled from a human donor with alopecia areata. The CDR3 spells CATSRDPNLSNQPQHF. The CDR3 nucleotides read TGTGCCACCAGCAGAGATCCCAATTTGAGCAATCAGCCCCAGCATTTT.